Listed below are T cell receptor beta chains from one sample, sequenced in a study of CD8 T cells in Susac syndrome. Each CDR3 protein gets one entry after TCRdb re-called the immunoSEQ multiplex PCR reads with MiXCR. The sample records approximately 180,000 distinct CDR3 sequences, almost 96% being singletons. Source material: CD4+ T cells from PBMCs. These receptor sequences come from a human donor with multiple sclerosis. The CDR3 runs from the conserved cysteine through the conserved F or W. The order of the fields is D gene, V gene, J gene, CDR3 length, CDR3 protein, CDR3 DNA. D genes are given only for firm matches.

NA	TRBV29-1	TRBJ2-7	13	CSVAGVGVYEQYF	TGCAGCGTCGCAGGGGTGGGGGTCTACGAGCAGTACTTC
TRBD2	TRBV27	TRBJ2-3	16	CASSPMRASGEGTQYF	TGTGCCAGCAGTCCGATGAGGGCTAGCGGGGAAGGGACGCAGTATTTT
NA	TRBV7-9	TRBJ2-1	14	CASSLERTAPQPFF	TGTGCCAGCAGCTTAGAAAGGACAGCCCCTCAACCCTTCTTC
TRBD1	TRBV6-5	TRBJ2-3	14	CASGKTGGTDTQYF	TGTGCCAGCGGGAAGACAGGGGGCACAGATACGCAGTATTTT
NA	TRBV5-4	TRBJ2-5	14	CASSLGAPQETQYF	TGTGCCAGCAGCTTGGGAGCCCCCCAAGAGACCCAGTACTTC
TRBD1	TRBV6-5	TRBJ1-4	16	CASSLSQGALGEKLFF	TGTGCCAGCAGTTTATCACAGGGGGCGCTTGGTGAAAAACTGTTTTTT
NA	TRBV30	TRBJ2-4	12	CAWRGQVDIQYF	TGTGCCTGGAGAGGGCAGGTAGACATTCAGTACTTC
NA	TRBV5-1	TRBJ1-1	15	CASSFTGTTNTEAFF	TGCGCCAGCAGCTTTACAGGGACCACGAACACTGAAGCTTTCTTT
TRBD2	TRBV29-1	TRBJ2-3	14	CSASSGGRGDTQYF	TGCAGCGCGTCTAGCGGGGGGCGGGGAGATACGCAGTATTTT
NA	TRBV2	TRBJ1-2	14	CASRPPQVWYGYTF	TGTGCCAGCAGACCCCCACAGGTCTGGTATGGCTACACCTTC
TRBD2	TRBV11-3	TRBJ2-3	13	CASTGLGGDTQYF	TGTGCCAGCACTGGACTGGGAGGGGATACGCAGTATTTT
NA	TRBV29-1	TRBJ2-2	15	CSVGGDLRNTGELFF	TGCAGCGTTGGTGGGGACCTCAGAAACACCGGGGAGCTGTTTTTT
TRBD2	TRBV7-3	TRBJ2-4	14	CASSPSGTENIQYF	TGTGCCAGCAGCCCAAGCGGGACGGAAAACATTCAGTACTTC
NA	TRBV18	TRBJ1-6	13	CASSPGGDSPLHF	TGTGCCAGCTCACCGGGGGGGGATTCACCCCTCCACTTT
NA	TRBV29-1	TRBJ1-5	13	CSVEESRGQPQHF	TGCAGCGTTGAAGAAAGCAGGGGTCAGCCCCAGCATTTT
NA	TRBV30	TRBJ1-2	13	CAWNVGTNYGYTF	TGTGCCTGGAATGTTGGGACAAACTATGGCTACACCTTC